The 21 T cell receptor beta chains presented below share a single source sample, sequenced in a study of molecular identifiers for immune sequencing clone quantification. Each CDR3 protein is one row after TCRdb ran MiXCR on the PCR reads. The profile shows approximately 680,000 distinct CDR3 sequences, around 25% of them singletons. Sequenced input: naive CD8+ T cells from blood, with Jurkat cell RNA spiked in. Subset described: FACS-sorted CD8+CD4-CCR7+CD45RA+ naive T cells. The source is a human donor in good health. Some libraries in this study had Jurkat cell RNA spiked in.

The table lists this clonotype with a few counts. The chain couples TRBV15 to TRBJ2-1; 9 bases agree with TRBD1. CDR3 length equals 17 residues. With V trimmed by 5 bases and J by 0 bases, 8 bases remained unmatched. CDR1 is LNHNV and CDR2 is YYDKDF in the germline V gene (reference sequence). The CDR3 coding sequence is TGTGCCACCAGCCCATTCTCACAGGGGGCCTCCTACAATGAGCAGTTCTTC. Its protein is CATSPFSQGASYNEQFF.

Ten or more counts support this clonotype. The CDR3 loop reads CASSYEVIAGPQETQYF. The CDR3 nucleotides are TGTGCCAGCAGCTACGAGGTGATAGCGGGGCCTCAAGAGACCCAGTACTTC. The V gene is TRBV7-2, the J gene TRBJ2-5; 8 nucleotides match TRBD2. Germline CDR1 reads SGHTA; CDR2 reads FQGNSA. V gave up 4 bases and J gave up 2 bases; unmatched junction bases: 12. This CDR3 is 17 amino acids long. The full variable domain, rest sourced from reference TRBV7-2 and TRBJ2-5, is GAGVSQSPSNKVTEKGKDVELRCDPISGHTALYWYRQSLGQGLEFLIYFQGNSAPDKSGLPSDRFSAERTGGSVSTLTIQRTQQEDSAVYLCASSYEVIAGPQETQYFGPGTRLLVL.

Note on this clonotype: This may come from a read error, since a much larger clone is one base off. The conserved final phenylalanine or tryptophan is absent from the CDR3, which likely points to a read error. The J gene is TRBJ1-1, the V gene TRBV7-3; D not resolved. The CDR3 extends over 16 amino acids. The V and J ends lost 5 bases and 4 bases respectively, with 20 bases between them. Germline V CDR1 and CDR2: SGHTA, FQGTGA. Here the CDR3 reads CASSPGLAGIGTEAFL. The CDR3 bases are TGTGCCAGCAGCCCGGGTCTCGCCGGAATTGGCACTGAAGCTTTCCTT.

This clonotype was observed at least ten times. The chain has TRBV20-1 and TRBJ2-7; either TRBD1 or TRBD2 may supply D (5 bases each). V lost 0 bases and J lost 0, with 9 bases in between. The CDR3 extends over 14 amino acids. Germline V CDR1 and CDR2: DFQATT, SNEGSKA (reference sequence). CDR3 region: CSARDFGTSYEQYF. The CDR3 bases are TGCAGTGCTAGAGATTTCGGGACCTCCTACGAGCAGTACTTC.

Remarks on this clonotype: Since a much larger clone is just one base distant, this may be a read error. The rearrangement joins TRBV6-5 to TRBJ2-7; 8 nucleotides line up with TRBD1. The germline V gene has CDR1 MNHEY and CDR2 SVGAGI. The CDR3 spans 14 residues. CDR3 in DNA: TGTGCCGGCAGTTACTGGGGGACAGGCGACGAGCAGTACTTC. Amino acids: CAGSYWGTGDEQYF.

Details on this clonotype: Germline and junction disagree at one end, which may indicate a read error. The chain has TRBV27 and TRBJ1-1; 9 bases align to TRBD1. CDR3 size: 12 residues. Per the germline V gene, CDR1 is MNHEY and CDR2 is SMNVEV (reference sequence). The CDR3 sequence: CASRDRGTKAFF. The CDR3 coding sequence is TGTGCCAGCAGGGACAGGGGCACTAAAGCTTTCTTT.

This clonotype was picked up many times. CDR3: CASSSESGPQETQYF. The CDR3 DNA is TGTGCCAGCAGCTCCGAATCGGGGCCTCAAGAGACCCAGTACTTC. V usage is TRBV7-6 and J usage is TRBJ2-5; either TRBD1 or TRBD2 may fit D (5 bases each). CDR3 length equals 15 residues. The germline V gene encodes CDR1 SGHVS and CDR2 FNYEAQ. The V gene lost 4 bases and the J gene lost 2 bases, with 14 bases spanning the gap. Looking up the rest from reference TRBV7-6 and TRBJ2-5 gives the full variable domain: GAGVSQSPRYKVTKRGQDVALRCDPISGHVSLYWYRQALGQGPEFLTYFNYEAQQDKSGLPNDRFSAERPEGSISTLTIQRTEQRDSAMYRCASSSESGPQETQYFGPGTRLLVL.

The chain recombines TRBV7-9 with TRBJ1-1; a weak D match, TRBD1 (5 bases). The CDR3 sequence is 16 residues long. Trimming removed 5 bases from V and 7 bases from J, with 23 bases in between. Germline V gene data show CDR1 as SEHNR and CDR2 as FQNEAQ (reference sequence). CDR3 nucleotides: TGTGCCAGCAGCCCGGATCGAGAGCTGCCGGGGGGTGAAGCTTTCTTT. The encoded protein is CASSPDRELPGGEAFF.

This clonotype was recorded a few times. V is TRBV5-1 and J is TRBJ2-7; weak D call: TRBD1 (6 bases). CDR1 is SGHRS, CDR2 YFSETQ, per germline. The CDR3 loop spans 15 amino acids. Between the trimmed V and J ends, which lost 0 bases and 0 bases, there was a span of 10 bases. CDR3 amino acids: CASSLASTGSYEQYF. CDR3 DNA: TGCGCCAGCAGCTTGGCCTCGACAGGCTCCTACGAGCAGTACTTC.

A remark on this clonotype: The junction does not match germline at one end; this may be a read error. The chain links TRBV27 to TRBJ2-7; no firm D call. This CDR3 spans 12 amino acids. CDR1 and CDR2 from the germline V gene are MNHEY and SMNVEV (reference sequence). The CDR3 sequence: CTIWNRVHEQYF. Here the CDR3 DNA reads TGTACCATTTGGAACAGAGTCCACGAGCAATACTTC.

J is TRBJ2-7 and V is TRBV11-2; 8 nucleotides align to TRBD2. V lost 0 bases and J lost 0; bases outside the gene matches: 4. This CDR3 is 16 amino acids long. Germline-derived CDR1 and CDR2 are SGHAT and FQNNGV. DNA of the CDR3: TGTGCCAGCAGCTTAGAACGGGGGGGCCCCTCCTACGAGCAGTACTTC. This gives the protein CASSLERGGPSYEQYF.

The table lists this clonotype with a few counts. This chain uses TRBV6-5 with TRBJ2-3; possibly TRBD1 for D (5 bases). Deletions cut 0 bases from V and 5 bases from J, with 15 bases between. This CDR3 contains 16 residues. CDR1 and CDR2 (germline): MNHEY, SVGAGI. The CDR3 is CASSYSTVARLDTQYF. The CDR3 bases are TGTGCCAGCAGTTACTCGACAGTAGCAAGATTAGATACGCAGTATTTT.

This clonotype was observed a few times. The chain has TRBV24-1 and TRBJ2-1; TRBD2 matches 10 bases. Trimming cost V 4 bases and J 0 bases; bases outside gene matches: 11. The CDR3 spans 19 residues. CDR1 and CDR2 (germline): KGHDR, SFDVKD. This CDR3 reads CATSEDGLAEFSSYNEQFF. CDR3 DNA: TGTGCCACCAGTGAGGATGGACTAGCGGAATTTAGCTCCTACAATGAGCAGTTCTTC.

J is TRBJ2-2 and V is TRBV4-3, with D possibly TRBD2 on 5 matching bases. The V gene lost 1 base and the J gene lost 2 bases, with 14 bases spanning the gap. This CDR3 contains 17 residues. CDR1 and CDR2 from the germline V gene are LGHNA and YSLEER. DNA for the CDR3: TGCGCCAGCAGCCAAGGATCATCTGACTACAACACCGGGGAGCTGTTTTTT. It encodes CASSQGSSDYNTGELFF.

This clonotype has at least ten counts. The CDR3 here is CASSQDWRGSYEQYF. The CDR3 nucleotides are TGCGCCAGCAGCCAAGATTGGAGGGGCTCCTACGAGCAGTACTTC. The chain uses TRBV4-3 and TRBJ2-7, with D perhaps TRBD2 (6 bases). The germline V gene encodes CDR1 LGHNA and CDR2 YSLEER. CDR3 length equals 15 residues. V lost 0 bases and J 0 bases, leaving 9 bases between the germline ends.

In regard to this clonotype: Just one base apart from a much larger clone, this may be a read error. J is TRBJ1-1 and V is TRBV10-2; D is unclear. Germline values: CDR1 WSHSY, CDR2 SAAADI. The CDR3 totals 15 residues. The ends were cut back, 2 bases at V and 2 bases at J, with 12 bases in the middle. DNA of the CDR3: TGCGCCAGCAGTGAGGGAGTAGGGCCAAACACTGAAGCTTTCTTT. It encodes CASSEGVGPNTEAFF.

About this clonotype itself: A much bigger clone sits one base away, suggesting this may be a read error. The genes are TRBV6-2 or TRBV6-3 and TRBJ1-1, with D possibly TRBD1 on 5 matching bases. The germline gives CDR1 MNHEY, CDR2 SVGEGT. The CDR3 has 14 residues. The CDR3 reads CARSYGGVGTEAFF. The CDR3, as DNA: TGTGCCCGCAGTTACGGGGGAGTAGGCACTGAAGCTTTCTTT.

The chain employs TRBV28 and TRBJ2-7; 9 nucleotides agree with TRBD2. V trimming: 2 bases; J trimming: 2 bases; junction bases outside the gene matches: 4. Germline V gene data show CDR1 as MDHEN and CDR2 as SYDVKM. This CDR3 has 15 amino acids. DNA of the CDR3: TGTGCCAGCAGTTTAGAGAGACTAGCGGCCTACGAGCAGTACTTC. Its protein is CASSLERLAAYEQYF.

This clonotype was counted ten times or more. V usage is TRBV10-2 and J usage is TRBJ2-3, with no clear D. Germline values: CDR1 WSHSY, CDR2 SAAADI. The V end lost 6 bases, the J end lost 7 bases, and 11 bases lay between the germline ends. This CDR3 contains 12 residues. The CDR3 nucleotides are TGCGCCAGCAGGGGTCTCACCCATACGCAGTATTTT. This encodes CASRGLTHTQYF.

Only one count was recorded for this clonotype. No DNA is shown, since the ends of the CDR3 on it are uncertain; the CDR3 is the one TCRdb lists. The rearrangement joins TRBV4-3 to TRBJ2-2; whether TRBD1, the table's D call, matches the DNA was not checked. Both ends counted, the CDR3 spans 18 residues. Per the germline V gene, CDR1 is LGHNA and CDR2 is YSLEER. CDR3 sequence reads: CASSQDSWAGGITGEPFF.

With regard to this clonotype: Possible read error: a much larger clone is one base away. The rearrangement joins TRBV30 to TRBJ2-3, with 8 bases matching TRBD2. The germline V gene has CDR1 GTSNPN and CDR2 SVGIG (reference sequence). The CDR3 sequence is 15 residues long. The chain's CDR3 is CAWSVLAASKDTQYF. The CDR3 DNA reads TGTGCCTGGAGTGTACTAGCGGCTAGCAAAGATACGCAGTATTTT.